Listed below are T cell receptor beta chains from one sample, sequenced in a study of vaccination and CD4 T cells after COVID-19. Which antigens these TCRs recognize remains unknown. TCRdb independently ran MiXCR on the PCR reads; one entry per CDR3 protein. The data contain 20,000 to 25,000 distinct CDR3 sequences, 45% to 60% of them seen just once; the ten biggest clones take up 6%. The material sequenced was CD4+ T cells from blood, cultured in vitro. All receptors derive from a human donor who had recovered from COVID-19. Each CDR3 is given without its conserved first and last residue. Size values are once, few and many counts, or a class for expanded clones, and some rows have none.

J: TRBJ1-1; size: .; V: TRBV12-3/TRBV12-4; length: 10; CDR3: ASRSMNTEAF
J: TRBJ1-4; size: .; V: TRBV19; length: 13; CDR3: ASSTKGTGGEKLF
J: TRBJ1-2; size: .; V: TRBV18; length: 11; CDR3: ASSRAGTEGYT
J: TRBJ2-1; size: .; V: TRBV30; length: 13; CDR3: AWSAGSGWGNEQF
J: TRBJ1-1; size: few; V: TRBV27; length: 12; CDR3: ASLRQEGRTEAF
J: TRBJ2-7; size: .; V: TRBV20-1; length: 14; CDR3: SAKGSPGQNDYEQY
J: TRBJ2-3; size: .; V: TRBV7-2; length: 13; CDR3: ASSLGGQGTDTQY
J: TRBJ2-7; size: .; V: TRBV27; length: 14; CDR3: ASSLSWSGSLHEQY
J: TRBJ1-6; size: few; V: TRBV2; length: 12; CDR3: ASSSNSYNSPLH
J: TRBJ1-1; size: .; V: TRBV27; length: 12; CDR3: ASSLWAGSTEAF
J: TRBJ1-1; size: .; V: TRBV2; length: 11; CDR3: ASSEWWGPEAF
J: TRBJ2-5; size: .; V: TRBV11-3; length: 16; CDR3: ASSYTPRGVGSRETQY
J: TRBJ2-3; size: .; V: TRBV10-1; length: 13; CDR3: ASSESMRATDTQY
J: TRBJ2-2; size: few; V: TRBV24-1; length: 11; CDR3: ATRSWNTGELF
J: TRBJ1-2; size: .; V: TRBV30; length: 12; CDR3: AWSGDRGEGGYT
J: TRBJ2-1; size: .; V: TRBV10-1; length: 11; CDR3: ASRTTSYNEQF
J: TRBJ1-2; size: .; V: TRBV5-8; length: 12; CDR3: ASSYKGVNWGYT
J: TRBJ1-6; size: few; V: TRBV27; length: 16; CDR3: ASSLSGSQSSYNSPLH
J: TRBJ2-3; size: once; V: TRBV10-2; length: 14; CDR3: ASSRTSGRGRDTQY
J: TRBJ2-6; size: .; V: TRBV19; length: 16; CDR3: ASAKRTGQRNGANVLT
J: TRBJ1-5; size: .; V: TRBV7-8; length: 12; CDR3: ASSFNTGVQPQH
J: TRBJ1-2; size: .; V: TRBV7-2; length: 12; CDR3: ASSPRTGRGGYT
J: TRBJ2-7; size: .; V: TRBV6-2/TRBV6-3; length: 11; CDR3: ASAGVRAYEQY
J: TRBJ2-2; size: .; V: TRBV20-1; length: 14; CDR3: SARARGRVTTGELF
J: TRBJ2-7; size: .; V: TRBV27; length: 12; CDR3: ASSSGQGVYEQY
J: TRBJ2-1; size: few; V: TRBV7-8; length: 17; CDR3: ASSPQRLAGGSGYNEQF
J: TRBJ2-7; size: .; V: TRBV7-6; length: 12; CDR3: ASSPRLAGVEQY
J: TRBJ2-5; size: .; V: TRBV29-1; length: 9; CDR3: SVTPEETQY
J: TRBJ2-7; size: .; V: TRBV2; length: 13; CDR3: ASSEWREGPYEQY
J: TRBJ2-3; size: .; V: TRBV29-1; length: 12; CDR3: SVVLAGAEDTQY
J: TRBJ2-5; size: .; V: TRBV2; length: 10; CDR3: ASSLTQETQY
J: TRBJ1-2; size: few; V: TRBV6-1; length: 13; CDR3: ATRPRQGATFGYT
J: TRBJ1-1; size: few; V: TRBV5-1; length: 13; CDR3: ASSLAGTGGTEAF
J: TRBJ1-1; size: .; V: TRBV6-2/TRBV6-3; length: 11; CDR3: AGSYLPGPEAF
J: TRBJ1-1; size: .; V: TRBV6-2/TRBV6-3; length: 15; CDR3: ASSSGKWGQANTEAF
J: TRBJ2-3; size: .; V: TRBV2; length: 13; CDR3: ASSLQGPRSDTQY
J: TRBJ2-2; size: .; V: TRBV12-1; length: 15; CDR3: ASSFGEGQGNTGELF
J: TRBJ2-2; size: .; V: TRBV19; length: 13; CDR3: ASSIGDRNTGELF
J: TRBJ2-1; size: few; V: TRBV7-3; length: 14; CDR3: ASSPGRQRLGNEQF
J: TRBJ1-2; size: .; V: TRBV28; length: 10; CDR3: AGSRGDYGYT
J: TRBJ2-1; size: once; V: TRBV11-3; length: 10; CDR3: ASGGVPNEQF
J: TRBJ2-7; size: .; V: TRBV20-1; length: 12; CDR3: SARDVRGGDEQY
J: TRBJ1-1; size: few; V: TRBV7-3; length: 11; CDR3: ASSLSTGSKAF
J: TRBJ2-1; size: .; V: TRBV6-1; length: 14; CDR3: ASGKGGASGYNEQF
J: TRBJ2-7; size: .; V: TRBV6-2/TRBV6-3; length: 17; CDR3: ASSSSASGRGLRSYEQY
J: TRBJ2-5; size: few; V: TRBV6-1; length: 11; CDR3: ASAGPDAETQY
J: .; size: few; V: TRBV20-1; length: 14; CDR3: SARDTGTGSGYEQY
J: TRBJ2-1; size: few; V: TRBV20-1; length: 14; CDR3: SADPLNRGSYNEQF
J: TRBJ1-3; size: few; V: TRBV30; length: 10; CDR3: ASRTSGNTIY
J: TRBJ2-7; size: .; V: TRBV3-1; length: 14; CDR3: ASSRTSGSSSYEQY
J: TRBJ1-2; size: .; V: TRBV6-2/TRBV6-3; length: 13; CDR3: ASRTGGGGYYGYT
J: TRBJ1-3; size: few; V: TRBV30; length: 11; CDR3: AWAGATGNTIY
J: TRBJ1-5; size: few; V: TRBV28; length: 12; CDR3: ASSRALLYQPQH
J: TRBJ2-4; size: .; V: TRBV19; length: 14; CDR3: ASKGANLLAKNIQY